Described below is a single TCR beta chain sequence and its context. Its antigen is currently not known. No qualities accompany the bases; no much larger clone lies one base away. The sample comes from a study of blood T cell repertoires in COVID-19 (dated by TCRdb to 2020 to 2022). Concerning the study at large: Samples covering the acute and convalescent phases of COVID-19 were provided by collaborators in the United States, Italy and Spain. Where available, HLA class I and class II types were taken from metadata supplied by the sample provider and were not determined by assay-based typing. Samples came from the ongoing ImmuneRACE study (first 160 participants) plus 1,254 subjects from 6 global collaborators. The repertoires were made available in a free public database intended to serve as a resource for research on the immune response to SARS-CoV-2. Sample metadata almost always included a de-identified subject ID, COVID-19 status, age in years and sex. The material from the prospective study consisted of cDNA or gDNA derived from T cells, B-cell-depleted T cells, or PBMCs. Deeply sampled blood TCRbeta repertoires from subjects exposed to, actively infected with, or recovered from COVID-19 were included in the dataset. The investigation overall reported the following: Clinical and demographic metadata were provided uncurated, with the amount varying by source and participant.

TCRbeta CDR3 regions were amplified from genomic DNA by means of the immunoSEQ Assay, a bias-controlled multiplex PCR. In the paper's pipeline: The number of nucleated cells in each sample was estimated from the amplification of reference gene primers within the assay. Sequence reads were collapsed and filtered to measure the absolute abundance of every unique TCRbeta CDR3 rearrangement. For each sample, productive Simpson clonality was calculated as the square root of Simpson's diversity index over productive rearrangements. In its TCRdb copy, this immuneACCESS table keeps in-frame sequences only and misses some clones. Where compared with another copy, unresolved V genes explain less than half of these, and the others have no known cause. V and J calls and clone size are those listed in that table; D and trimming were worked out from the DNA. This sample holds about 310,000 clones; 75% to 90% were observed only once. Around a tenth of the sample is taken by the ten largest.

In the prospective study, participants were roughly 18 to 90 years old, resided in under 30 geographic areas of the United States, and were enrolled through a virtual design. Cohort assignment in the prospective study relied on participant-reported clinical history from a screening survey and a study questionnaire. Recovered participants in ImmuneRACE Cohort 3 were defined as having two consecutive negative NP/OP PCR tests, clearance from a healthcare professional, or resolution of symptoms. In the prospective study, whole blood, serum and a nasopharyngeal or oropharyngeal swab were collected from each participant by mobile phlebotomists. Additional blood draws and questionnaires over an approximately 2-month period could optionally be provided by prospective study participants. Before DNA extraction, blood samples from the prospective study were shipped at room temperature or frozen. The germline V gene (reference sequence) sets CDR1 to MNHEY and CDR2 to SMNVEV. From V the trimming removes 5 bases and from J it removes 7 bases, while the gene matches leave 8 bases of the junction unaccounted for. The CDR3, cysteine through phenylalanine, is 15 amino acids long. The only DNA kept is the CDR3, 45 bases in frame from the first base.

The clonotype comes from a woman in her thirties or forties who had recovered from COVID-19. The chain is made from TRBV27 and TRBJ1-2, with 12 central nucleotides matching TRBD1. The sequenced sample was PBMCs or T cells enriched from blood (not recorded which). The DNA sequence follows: TGTGCCAGCAGTAGAGGGACAGGGGGCATGAGTGGCTACACCTTC. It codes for CASSRGTGGMSGYTF.